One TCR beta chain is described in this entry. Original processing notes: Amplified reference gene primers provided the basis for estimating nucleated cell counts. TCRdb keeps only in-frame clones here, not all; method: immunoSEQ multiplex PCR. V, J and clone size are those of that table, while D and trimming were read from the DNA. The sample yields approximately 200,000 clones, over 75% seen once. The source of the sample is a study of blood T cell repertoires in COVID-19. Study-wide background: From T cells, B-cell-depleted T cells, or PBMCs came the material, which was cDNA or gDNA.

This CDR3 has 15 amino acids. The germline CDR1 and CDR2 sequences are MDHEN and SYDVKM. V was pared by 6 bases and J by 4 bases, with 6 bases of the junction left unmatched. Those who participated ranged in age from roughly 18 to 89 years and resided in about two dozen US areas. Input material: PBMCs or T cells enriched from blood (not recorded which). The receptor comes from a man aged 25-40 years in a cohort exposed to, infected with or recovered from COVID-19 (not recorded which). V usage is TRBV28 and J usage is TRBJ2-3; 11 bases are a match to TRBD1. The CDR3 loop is CASSLGGQGADTQYF. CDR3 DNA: TGTGCCAGCAGCTTGGGGGGACAGGGGGCAGATACGCAGTATTTT. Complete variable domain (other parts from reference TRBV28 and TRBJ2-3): DVKVTQSSRYLVKRTGEKVFLECVQDMDHENMFWYRQDPGLGLRLIYFSYDVKMKEKGDIPEGYSVSREKKERFSLILESASTNQTSMYLCASSLGGQGADTQYFGPGTRLTVL.